This TCR beta chain was recorded in a study of blood T cell repertoires in COVID-19. Study summary: Acute and convalescent COVID-19 samples came from the United States, Italy and Spain. PBMCs, B-cell-depleted T cells, or T cells were the source of the cDNA or gDNA that made up the material.

Original handling: Using reference gene primer amplification, nucleated cell counts were estimated. Profiled with immunoSEQ multiplex PCR; TCRdb holds only in-frame clones, not every one. V, J and clone size reflect that table, while D and trimming were determined from the DNA. This table holds over 200,000 clones, over 80% found once. From germline, CDR1 is LNHDA and CDR2 SQIVND (reference sequence). This CDR3 has 13 residues. This receptor was identified in a human donor in a cohort sampled during active COVID-19. The V call is TRBV19, the J call TRBJ1-1; 8 bases agree with TRBD1. The specimen was peripheral blood. CDR3 amino acids: CDPQGAENTEAFF. CDR3 nucleotide sequence: TGTGACCCCCAGGGGGCTGAGAACACTGAAGCTTTCTTT.